This paragraph reports one TCR beta chain. Its antigen is still unknown. Roughly 10^5 TCR templates per sample were sequenced. Method: immunoSEQ multiplex PCR; TCRdb's copy keeps in-frame clones and lacks some. Of 100,000 to 120,000 clones listed, about nine tenths are singletons. This specimen belongs to a study of siplizumab effects on memory and regulatory T cells. Points from the study as a whole: There appeared to be greater diversity in naive T cells than in memory cells, and naive T cells seemed major contributors to the alloresponse.

V lost 7 bases and J lost 1; bases outside the gene matches: 5. The CDR3 length is 15 residues. Germline CDR1 is LNHDA and CDR2 is SQIVND (reference sequence). This TCR was recovered from a human donor in good health. The chain uses TRBV19 and TRBJ2-1; 9 bases map to TRBD2. Material for sequencing was CD4+ T cells sorted from blood. DNA of the CDR3: TGTGCCAGTACTCTTAGCGGGGGATCCTACAATGAGCAGTTCTTC. Protein: CASTLSGGSYNEQFF.